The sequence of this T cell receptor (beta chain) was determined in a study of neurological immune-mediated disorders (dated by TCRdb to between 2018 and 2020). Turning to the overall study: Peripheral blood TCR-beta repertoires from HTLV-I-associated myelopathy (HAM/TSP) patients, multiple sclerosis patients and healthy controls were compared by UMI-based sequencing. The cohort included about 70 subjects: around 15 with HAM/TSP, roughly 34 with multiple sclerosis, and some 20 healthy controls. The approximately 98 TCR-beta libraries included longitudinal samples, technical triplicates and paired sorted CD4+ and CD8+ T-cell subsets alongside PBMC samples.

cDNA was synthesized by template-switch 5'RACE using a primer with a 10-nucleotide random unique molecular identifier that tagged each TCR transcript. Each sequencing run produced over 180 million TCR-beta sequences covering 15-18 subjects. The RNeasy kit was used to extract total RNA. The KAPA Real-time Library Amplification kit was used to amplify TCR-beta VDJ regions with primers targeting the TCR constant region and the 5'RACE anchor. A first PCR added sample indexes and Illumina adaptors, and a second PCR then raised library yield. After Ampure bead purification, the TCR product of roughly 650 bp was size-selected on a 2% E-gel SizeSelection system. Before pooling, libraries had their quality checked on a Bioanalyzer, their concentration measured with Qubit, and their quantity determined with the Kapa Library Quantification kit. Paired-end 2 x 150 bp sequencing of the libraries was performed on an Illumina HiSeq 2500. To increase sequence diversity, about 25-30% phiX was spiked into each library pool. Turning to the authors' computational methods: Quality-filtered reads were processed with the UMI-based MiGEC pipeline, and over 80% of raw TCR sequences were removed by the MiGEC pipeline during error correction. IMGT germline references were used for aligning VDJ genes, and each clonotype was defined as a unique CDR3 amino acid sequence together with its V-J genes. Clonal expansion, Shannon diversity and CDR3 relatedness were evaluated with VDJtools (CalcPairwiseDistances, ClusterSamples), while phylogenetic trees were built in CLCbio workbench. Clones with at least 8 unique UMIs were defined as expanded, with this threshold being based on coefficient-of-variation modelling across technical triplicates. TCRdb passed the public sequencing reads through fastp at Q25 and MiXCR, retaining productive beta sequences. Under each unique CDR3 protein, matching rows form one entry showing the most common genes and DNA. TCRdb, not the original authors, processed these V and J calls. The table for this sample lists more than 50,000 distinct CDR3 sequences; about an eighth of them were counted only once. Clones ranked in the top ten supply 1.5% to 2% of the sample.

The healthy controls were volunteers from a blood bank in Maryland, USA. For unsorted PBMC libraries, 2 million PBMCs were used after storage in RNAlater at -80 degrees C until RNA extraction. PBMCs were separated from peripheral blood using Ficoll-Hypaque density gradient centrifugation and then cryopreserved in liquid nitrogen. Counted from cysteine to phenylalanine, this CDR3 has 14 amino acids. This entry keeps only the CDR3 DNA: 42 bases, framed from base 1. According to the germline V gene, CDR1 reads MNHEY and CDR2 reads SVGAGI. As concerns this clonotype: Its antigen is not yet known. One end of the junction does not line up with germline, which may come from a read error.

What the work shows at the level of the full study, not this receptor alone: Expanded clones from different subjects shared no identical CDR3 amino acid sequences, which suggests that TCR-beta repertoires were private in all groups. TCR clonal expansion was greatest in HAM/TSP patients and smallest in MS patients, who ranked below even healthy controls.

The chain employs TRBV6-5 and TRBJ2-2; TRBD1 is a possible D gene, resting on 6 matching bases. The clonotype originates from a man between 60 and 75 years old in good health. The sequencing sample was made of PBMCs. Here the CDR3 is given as CASSTPWDTVELFF. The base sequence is TGTGCCAGTAGTACCCCATGGGACACCGTGGAGCTGTTTTTT.